These 9 T cell receptor beta chains were all obtained from the same sample, sequenced in a study of CD8+ T cells in alopecia areata. The authors extracted RNA and reverse transcribed it into cDNA as the sequencing template. Using immunoSEQ multiplex PCR, the repertoire was profiled, and TCRdb retains in-frame clones only, with some absent. Here the sample spans approximately 200,000 clones, around 43% being singletons. Treatment: oral pan-JAK inhibitor, 5-10 mg twice daily. The sequencing used CD4+ T cells sorted from blood, collected around week 37, from a patient treated with tofacitinib. These receptors were obtained from a human donor with alopecia areata.

The rearrangement joins TRBV30 to TRBJ1-6, with D tentatively TRBD1 (5 bases). Germline V gene lookup returns CDR1 GTSNPN and CDR2 SVGIG (reference sequence). Trimming took off 8 bases at V and 15 bases at J, with 23 bases between the two ends. The CDR3 runs to 13 residues. CDR3 region: CAGSGPQASHLHF. Here the CDR3 DNA reads TGTGCCGGGTCGGGACCCCAAGCGTCCCACCTCCACTTT.

This clone was recorded once. V gene TRBV6-5 combines with J gene TRBJ2-7, with 9 bases matching TRBD2. CDR1 and CDR2 from the germline V gene are MNHEY and SVGAGI. This CDR3 comprises 15 residues. The trim removed 0 bases at V and 2 bases at J, leaving 2 bases unmatched. The CDR3 sequence: CASSYSLAGTYEQYF. CDR3 sequence (DNA): TGTGCCAGCAGTTACTCCCTAGCGGGGACCTACGAGCAGTACTTC.

This clone was seen a few times. The genes are TRBV6-6 and TRBJ1-5; TRBD1 might be the D (6 bases). The germline gives CDR1 MNHNY, CDR2 SVGAGI (reference sequence). V dropped 5 bases and J dropped 4 bases, with 18 bases sitting between them. The CDR3 runs 16 residues. CDR3 bases: TGTGCCAGCAGTACCCTACTGACAGGACCAAATCAGCCCCAGCATTTT. This translates into CASSTLLTGPNQPQHF.

This clone was observed a few times. The chain combines TRBV23-1 with TRBJ1-4; the match to TRBD1 covers 7 bases. TRBV23-1 is an open reading frame whose function is uncertain. With V trimmed by 8 bases and J by 8 bases, 11 bases remained unmatched. The CDR3 covers 14 residues. The CDR3 spells CASCPTGIQEKLFF. The DNA of the CDR3 is TGCGCCAGCTGTCCGACAGGGATTCAGGAAAAACTGTTTTTT.

This clone was seen only a few times. The rearrangement joins TRBV28 to TRBJ1-1; D remains ambiguous. The CDR3 spans 13 residues. Germline V lookup: CDR1 MDHEN, CDR2 SYDVKM. V lost 6 bases to trimming and J lost 8 bases, with 16 bases between them. DNA for the CDR3: TGTGCCAGCAGACCTACTTGGACGGCAGAAGCTTTCTTT. Protein sequence: CASRPTWTAEAFF. The variable domain in full, with the rest retrieved from reference TRBV28 and TRBJ1-1, is DVKVTQSSRYLVKRTGEKVFLECVQDMDHENMFWYRQDPGLGLRLIYFSYDVKMKEKGDIPEGYSVSREKKERFSLILESASTNQTSMYLCASRPTWTAEAFFGQGTRLTVV.

This clone has only a few counts. This rearrangement joins TRBV7-2 to TRBJ2-5; D is ambiguous. Per the germline V gene, CDR1 is SGHTA and CDR2 is FQGNSA. V lost 1 base to trimming and J lost 5 bases, with 8 bases between them. The length of the CDR3 is 13 residues. CDR3 in DNA: TGTGCCAGCAGCTTAGTCATGCAGGAGACCCAGTACTTC. Protein product: CASSLVMQETQYF. The full variable domain, with the rest looked up from reference TRBV7-2 and TRBJ2-5, is GAGVSQSPSNKVTEKGKDVELRCDPISGHTALYWYRQSLGQGLEFLIYFQGNSAPDKSGLPSDRFSAERTGGSVSTLTIQRTQQEDSAVYLCASSLVMQETQYFGPGTRLLVL.

This clone showed up just a few times. The V and J genes are TRBV5-1 and TRBJ2-7; 9 bases agree with TRBD2. Germline V gives CDR1 SGHRS, CDR2 YFSETQ. The length of the CDR3 is 16 residues. V shed 4 bases, J shed 2 bases, and the junction held 10 bases outside the gene matches. The CDR3 region has the DNA TGCGCCAGCAGCGGCGGCCCTCAGCGGGAGGCCTACGAGCAGTACTTC. Protein product: CASSGGPQREAYEQYF. Filled out from reference TRBV5-1 and TRBJ2-7, the complete variable domain reads KAGVTQTPRYLIKTRGQQVTLSCSPISGHRSVSWYQQTPGQGLQFLFEYFSETQRNKGNFPGRFSGRQFSNSRSEMNVSTLELGDSALYLCASSGGPQREAYEQYFGPGTRLTVT.

The V gene is TRBV4-1, the J gene TRBJ2-7, with no clear D. This CDR3 is 16 amino acids long. V gave up 7 bases and J gave up 0 bases, with 19 bases separating them. Germline values: CDR1 MGHRA, CDR2 YSYEKL. The DNA of the CDR3 is TGCGCCAGCACCCCAGCCCCCAGTCGTAGCTCCTACGAGCAGTACTTC. Translation: CASTPAPSRSSYEQYF.

This clone was found many times. The V call is TRBV28, the J call TRBJ2-7, with 7 bases that match TRBD2. Germline assignment: CDR1 MDHEN and CDR2 SYDVKM. This CDR3 region has 12 residues. CDR3 residues: CVSASGEYEQYF. CDR3 sequence (DNA): TGTGTGTCTGCCAGCGGGGAATACGAGCAGTACTTC.